The next 21 T cell receptor beta chains were all read from a single sample in a study of T-cell memory formation after mild COVID-19. One entry per CDR3 protein results from TCRdb running MiXCR on the 5' RACE reads. The sample records a few hundred thousand distinct CDR3 sequences, less than 9.5% being singletons. Input material: PBMCs or a T cell subset sorted from them (not recorded which). The receptors here all came from a man aged 18 to 30 who had mild COVID-19 (a few samples of this study predate the infection). Cell type and time point are not known.

This clonotype was seen a few times. The chain uses TRBV12-3 or TRBV12-4 and TRBJ2-2, with 7 nucleotides matching TRBD1. The CDR3 runs to 14 residues. The ends lost 3 bases at V and 6 bases at J; junction bases unmatched: 4. CDR3 in amino acids: CASSFPGQAGELFF. CDR3 coding DNA: TGTGCCAGCAGTTTCCCCGGACAGGCCGGGGAGCTGTTTTTT.

This clonotype was recorded at least ten times. This CDR3 reads CASSFGRKNEQFF. The CDR3 region has the DNA TGTGCCAGCAGTTTCGGGAGGAAGAATGAGCAGTTCTTC. This rearrangement joins TRBV12-3 or TRBV12-4 to TRBJ2-1; 7 bases line up with TRBD2. V was pared by 3 bases and J by 7 bases, with 3 bases of the junction left unmatched. This CDR3 is built from 13 residues.

This clonotype was recorded a few times. The rearrangement uses TRBV5-1 and TRBJ2-6, with D uncertain. CDR3 length equals 18 residues. The germline gives CDR1 SGHRS, CDR2 YFSETQ. With 3 bases removed from V and 2 bases from J, the gap between germline ends came to 18 bases. DNA for the CDR3: TGCGCCAGCAGCTGGATGAATAGTATGGGCCCTGGGGCCAACGTCCTGACTTTC. It yields the protein CASSWMNSMGPGANVLTF.

The V call is TRBV5-1, the J call TRBJ1-4, with TRBD1 matching 7 bases. This CDR3 spans 14 amino acids. CDR1 is SGHRS and CDR2 is YFSETQ in the germline V gene. The junction had 5 bases not matched to a gene; V was cut back by 3 bases and J by 6 bases. For the CDR3, the DNA is TGCGCCAGCAGCTCGTGGCAGGGGGATGAAAAACTGTTTTTT. It is translated as CASSSWQGDEKLFF.

In its sample, this clonotype was seen many times. The CDR3 DNA follows: TGCGCCAGCAGCCGTAGGGATTTCTCTGGGGCCAACGTCCTGACTTTC. As protein: CASSRRDFSGANVLTF. The rearrangement links TRBV4-1 to TRBJ2-6, with D uncertain. V was cut by 4 bases and J by 0 bases, with 10 bases left in between. This CDR3 contains 16 residues. Germline V CDR1 and CDR2: MGHRA, YSYEKL.

V is TRBV7-9 and J is TRBJ2-7; D may be TRBD2 (6 bases). Trimming took 4 bases from V and 5 from J, leaving 15 bases between them. CDR3 length equals 14 residues. The germline CDR1 and CDR2 sequences are SEHNR and FQNEAQ (reference sequence). This CDR3 reads CASSSAGGVHEQYF. CDR3 coding DNA: TGTGCCAGCAGCTCCGCAGGAGGGGTCCACGAGCAGTACTTC.

This clonotype was seen only a few times. The J gene is TRBJ2-3, the V gene TRBV5-1, with 7 bases identical to TRBD2. The junction had 8 bases not matched to a gene; V was cut back by 4 bases and J by 3 bases. The CDR3 contains 15 residues. Germline CDR1 reads SGHRS; CDR2 reads YFSETQ. CDR3 amino acids: CASSPGGGETDTQYF. The CDR3 DNA sequence: TGCGCCAGCAGCCCGGGGGGAGGGGAAACAGATACGCAGTATTTT.

This clonotype came up many times. CDR3 coding DNA: TGCGCCAGCAGCTCGGGACTAGCGGAGGCAGATACGCAGTATTTT. As protein: CASSSGLAEADTQYF. The chain couples TRBV5-1 to TRBJ2-3; TRBD2 agrees at 11 bases. This CDR3 contains 15 residues. CDR1 is SGHRS and CDR2 is YFSETQ in the germline V gene. The J segment lost 4 bases and the V segment lost 3 bases, leaving 4 bases of the junction unmatched.

This clonotype has at least ten counts. This rearrangement joins TRBV7-8 to TRBJ1-3; D not certain. V lost 5 bases to trimming and J lost 0 bases, with 8 bases between them. CDR1 is SGHVS, CDR2 FQNEAQ, per germline. This CDR3 has 14 amino acids. CDR3 DNA sequence: TGTGCCAGCAGCATGAGCCGCTCTGGAAACACCATATATTTT. As protein: CASSMSRSGNTIYF.

The chain recombines TRBV4-2 with TRBJ1-2, with a possible D match to TRBD1 (6 bases). The CDR3 covers 16 residues. Germline-derived CDR1 and CDR2 are LGHNA and YNFKEQ. V was shortened by 2 bases and J by 3 bases, with 16 bases between the two germline ends. CDR3 region: CASSQHVSAGDYGYTF. The CDR3 DNA reads TGTGCCAGCAGCCAACATGTCTCGGCAGGGGACTATGGCTACACCTTC.

This clonotype was detected many times. The chain couples TRBV7-8 to TRBJ2-3, with 7 bases identical to TRBD2. The germline V gene encodes CDR1 SGHVS and CDR2 FQNEAQ. The ends lost 1 base at V and 1 base at J; junction bases unmatched: 2. This CDR3 contains 15 residues. The CDR3 nucleotides read TGTGCCAGCAGCTTAGGGGGGGGGGGCACAGATACGCAGTATTTT. Translation: CASSLGGGGTDTQYF.

Comment on this clonotype: A clone one base away is much larger, so this may be a read error. The chain links TRBV12-3 or TRBV12-4 to TRBJ2-3, with 9 bases that match TRBD1. The CDR3 extends over 14 amino acids. The trim removed 7 bases at V and 1 base at J, leaving 3 bases unmatched. The chain's CDR3 is CASTRDRGTDTQYF. The CDR3 DNA is TGTGCCAGCACCCGGGACAGGGGCACAGATACGCAGTATTTT.

The chain combines TRBV6-2 or TRBV6-3 with TRBJ1-1; D possibly corresponds to TRBD1 (6 bases). The CDR3 totals 13 residues. Germline V lookup: CDR1 MNHEY, CDR2 SVGEGT. Trimming shortened V by 2 bases and J by 5 bases, and 9 bases separated the two germline ends. Here the CDR3 DNA reads TGTGCCAGCAGTTACCAACAGGGAACTGAAGCTTTCTTT. Translation: CASSYQQGTEAFF.

This clonotype was found many times. J is TRBJ2-1 and V is TRBV11-2, with 7 bases that match TRBD1. With V trimmed by 6 bases and J by 5 bases, 4 bases remained unmatched. CDR1 and CDR2 (germline): SGHAT, FQNNGV. This CDR3 contains 13 residues. CDR3 protein: CASSPDRDNEQFF. The CDR3 coding sequence is TGTGCCAGCAGTCCCGACAGGGACAATGAGCAGTTCTTC.

This clonotype was detected only a few times. The CDR3 is CSVLPGLANEQFF. DNA for the CDR3: TGCAGCGTCCTCCCGGGACTAGCCAATGAGCAGTTCTTC. This sequence joins TRBV29-1 and TRBJ2-1; 9 positions match TRBD2. CDR3 length: 13 residues. Germline V gene data show CDR1 as SQVTM and CDR2 as ANQGSEA. The J segment lost 6 bases and the V segment lost 6 bases, leaving 6 bases of the junction unmatched.

This clonotype came up many times. The chain carries TRBV7-6 and TRBJ2-2; D is undetermined. CDR1 and CDR2 from the germline V gene are SGHVS and FNYEAQ. The CDR3 is 13 amino acids. Trimming took off 7 bases at V and 1 base at J, with 7 bases between the two ends. CDR3 DNA: TGTGCCAGCAAGTTGGGGAACACCGGGGAGCTGTTTTTT. Protein sequence: CASKLGNTGELFF.

A few counts support this clonotype. The chain joins TRBV12-3 or TRBV12-4 to TRBJ2-1; TRBD2 agrees at 7 bases. V was pared by 3 bases and J by 5 bases, with 4 bases of the junction left unmatched. The CDR3 runs to 14 residues. CDR3 nucleotide sequence: TGTGCCAGCAGTTTGGCTAGCGGTAACAATGAGCAGTTCTTC. Translating gives CASSLASGNNEQFF.

This clonotype was counted between two and nine times. Written as DNA, the CDR3 is TGTGCCAGCAGATCGCCGGAGTGGGCTCAAGAGACCCAGTACTTC. Amino acids: CASRSPEWAQETQYF. V gene TRBV27 combines with J gene TRBJ2-5; D is uncertain. The CDR3 totals 15 residues. Between the trimmed V and J ends, which lost 6 bases and 2 bases, there was a span of 16 bases. Per germline, CDR1 MNHEY and CDR2 SMNVEV (reference sequence).

This clonotype was recorded a few times. DNA of the CDR3: TGTGCCAGCAGCTCCCGGACAGGGGGGACTTACGAGCAGTACGTC. Amino acids: CASSSRTGGTYEQYV. The chain is built from TRBV7-8 and TRBJ2-7; 10 bases are shared with TRBD1. Germline V gives CDR1 SGHVS, CDR2 FQNEAQ. The CDR3 extends over 15 amino acids. The ends lost 4 bases at V and 4 bases at J; junction bases unmatched: 7.

DNA for the CDR3: TGTGCCAGCAGCTTACCCGGACAGGGGTGGAATGAGCAGTTCTTC. Its translation: CASSLPGQGWNEQFF. This chain joins TRBV7-8 and TRBJ2-1; TRBD1 matches at 9 bases. Germline V gene sequence: CDR1 SGHVS, CDR2 FQNEAQ. The CDR3 runs to 15 residues. With V trimmed by 2 bases and J by 7 bases, 6 bases remained unmatched.

A few counts support this clonotype. V is TRBV4-1 and J is TRBJ2-7, with 14 bases identical to TRBD2. The CDR3 totals 17 residues. The V and J ends lost 4 bases and 2 bases, in that order; junction bases with no gene match: 7. CDR1 and CDR2 (germline): MGHRA, YSYEKL. CDR3 in amino acids: CASSPDGTSGGTYEQYF. CDR3 DNA: TGCGCCAGCAGCCCTGACGGGACTAGCGGGGGAACCTACGAGCAGTACTTC.